This T cell receptor beta chain was found in a study of CD8+ T cells in alopecia areata (dated by TCRdb to between 2017 and 2018). About the investigation overall: The treated patients took part in an open-label pilot trial in which moderate-to-severe alopecia areata was treated with oral tofacitinib at 5 to 10 mg twice daily. Tofacitinib was given for 6 to 18 months, followed by 6 months of follow-up off drug to assess delayed response and recurrence. For the treated patients, the SALT score, which quantifies what percentage of scalp surface area is affected, served as the measure of disease severity. The study used high-throughput TCRbeta sequencing to examine T cell clonal expansion in alopecia areata, in both the C3H/HeJ mouse model and human patients. Human TCRbeta sequencing covered scalp tissue and sorted CD4+ and CD8+ peripheral blood T cells from patchy and totalis/universalis alopecia areata patients and healthy controls. Patients on tofacitinib were biopsied at baseline and after 4 and 24 weeks of treatment, and several of the patients also had a later scalp biopsy. Scalp clonality was compared across normal scalp (n=4), patchy alopecia areata scalp (n=8), and alopecia totalis/universalis scalp (n=8). RNA was extracted with the PAXgene miRNA kit for fixed scalp, the miRNeasy kit for PBMCs, and the RNeasy kit for mouse skin. TCRbeta CDR3 regions were amplified by immunoSEQ multiplex PCR with 35 Vbeta forward and 13 Jbeta reverse primers. The paper's findings and limits, for the study overall: Scalp clonality and the number of expanded CD8+ clones among the top 100 scalp clones were significantly decreased by tofacitinib. Unlike mouse skin, which is dominated by gammadelta T cells, normal human skin has resident alphabeta T cells that are also sequenced, and this complicates analysis of the scalp TCR repertoire. Because the treated cohort was small and had only one nonresponder, larger studies are needed to examine links between baseline CD8+ expansion and response. Shared TCR sequences between patients were less evident than in mice, which may be partly attributable to HLA diversity in the patient population. Higher clonality and more expanded CD8+ clones were observed in lesional scalp than in normal scalp, particularly in alopecia totalis/universalis, a finding suggestive of antigenic drive. During tofacitinib treatment, many expanded lesional clones remained in scalp and blood, and this persistence may partly explain relapse after treatment is stopped.

Library preparation employed the immunoSEQ multiplex PCR assay. For TCR sequencing, RNA was extracted from every sample and reverse transcribed into cDNA to serve as template. SuperScript III was used to make first-strand cDNA, primed with a 2:1 mix of oligo-dT and random hexamers. A synthetic immune receptor repertoire was used to gauge amplification bias, and whatever bias remained was removed computationally. As for the original processing: Raw reads were preprocessed to remove errors, and CDR3 was defined by IMGT conventions from the conserved cysteine to phenylalanine. Clonality was computed as 1 minus the Shannon entropy, with the entropy normalized by log2 of the number of productive unique TCRs. Whether each scalp clone was CD4 or CD8 was inferred by checking scalp TCRbeta sequences against the CD4 and CD8 repertoires from sorted blood. Not all clones reach the TCRdb copy of this immuneACCESS table, which keeps in-frame sequences only. Checked studies attribute under half of the gap to unresolved V genes and leave the rest unexplained. V and J calls and clone size are copied from that table; D and trimming were computed from the DNA. The sample table contains about 180,000 clones; only one count was recorded for roughly 60% of them. The leading ten clones occupy around 15% of the sample.

From the cysteine up to the phenylalanine, the CDR3 has a length of 13 residues. Kept here is only the CDR3 DNA, which spans 39 bases and is read in frame from base 1. CDR1 and CDR2, looked up from the germline V gene, are SGHAT and FQNNGV. Cut back by 1 base and 3 bases, the V and J ends lie 6 bases apart. Interpreted using the paper, the treatment or condition label stands for: oral pan-JAK inhibitor, 5-10 mg twice daily. Lesional scalp punch biopsies and peripheral blood were obtained from alopecia areata patients. After PBMCs were isolated by density centrifugation and stained for CD3, CD4 and CD8, a FACSAria was used to sort CD4+ and CD8+ T cells. Notes on this clone: The clone's antigen remains unknown. Base qualities are not provided; no much larger clone lies one nucleotide away.

The sample was CD4+ T cells sorted from blood, taken between weeks 55 and 65, from a patient treated with tofacitinib. The rearranged segments are TRBV11-2 and TRBJ2-5, with the identity of the D gene unclear. The TCR originated in a human donor with alopecia areata. The DNA sequence is given as TGTGCCAGCAGCTTAGCTGCAAAAGAGACCCAGTACTTC. Its product reads: CASSLAAKETQYF.